One and the same sample provided the 22 T cell receptor beta chains below, sequenced in a study of T cell changes during pregnancy in multiple sclerosis. Method: immunoSEQ multiplex PCR; TCRdb's copy keeps in-frame clones and lacks some. The sample gives roughly 66,000 clones, about nine tenths of which show up once; around 2.3% is in the top ten. Sequenced here: peripheral blood, sampled in the first trimester of pregnancy. These receptors were obtained from a female donor with multiple sclerosis, enrolled in a pregnancy study.

This sequence joins TRBV5-3 and TRBJ1-2; TRBD1 is a possible D gene (5 bases). TRBV5-3 has ORF status, its function being uncertain. The CDR3 loop spans 13 amino acids. Trimming removed 4 bases from V and 8 bases from J, with 15 bases in between. In DNA form, the CDR3 reads TGTGCCAGAAGCCACCGACAGCCTCGGGGCTACACCTTC. It encodes CARSHRQPRGYTF.

The chain is built from TRBV7-9 and TRBJ1-3; D may be TRBD1 (6 bases). The V end was cut by 0 bases, the J end by 0 bases, with 18 bases between. Germline V gene lookup returns CDR1 SEHNR and CDR2 FQNEAQ (reference sequence). The CDR3 is made up of 19 amino acids. CDR3 sequence: CASSLAGVRDTRSGNTIYF. The CDR3 bases are TGTGCCAGCAGCTTAGCGGGGGTTCGGGACACCCGCTCTGGAAACACCATATATTTT.

The chain carries TRBV28 and TRBJ1-2; 7 bases match TRBD1. V shed 9 bases and J 2 bases; nucleotides not matched to a gene: 9. The CDR3 has 14 amino acids. Germline V CDR1 and CDR2: MDHEN, SYDVKM. The CDR3 nucleotides read TGTGCCAGTACCCCGGGACAGCAAAACTATGGCTACACCTTC. This gives the protein CASTPGQQNYGYTF.

The V call is TRBV7-2, the J call TRBJ1-3; 10 bases map to TRBD1. From germline, CDR1 is SGHTA and CDR2 FQGNSA. The trim removed 3 bases at V and 2 bases at J, leaving 7 bases unmatched. This CDR3 is built from 17 residues. In DNA, the CDR3 is TGTGCCAGCAGCTTGAGTACCGGGACAGGGGCTGGAAACACCATATATTTT. Residues: CASSLSTGTGAGNTIYF.

The chain carries TRBV6-6 and TRBJ2-4, with 7 bases aligning to TRBD1. Germline loops: CDR1 MNHNY, CDR2 SVGAGI (reference sequence). The junction had 7 bases not matched to a gene; V was cut back by 5 bases and J by 3 bases. The CDR3 covers 15 residues. CDR3: CASSTQGVGKNIQYF. The CDR3 DNA reads TGTGCCAGCAGTACCCAGGGGGTCGGCAAAAACATTCAGTACTTC.

The V and J genes are TRBV11-1 and TRBJ2-7; 9 bases are shared with TRBD2. Germline loops: CDR1 SGHAT, CDR2 FQDESV (reference sequence). The CDR3 is made up of 14 amino acids. After removal of 5 bases from V and 5 bases from J, the junction contained 7 bases not matched to a gene. The CDR3 reads CASSTRGGRDEQYF. The CDR3 nucleotides read TGTGCCAGCAGCACCCGCGGCGGGAGGGACGAGCAGTACTTC.

The gene calls are TRBV6-4 and TRBJ2-3, with D perhaps TRBD1 (6 bases). CDR1 MRHNA and CDR2 SNTAGT come from the germline V gene. Between the trimmed V and J ends, which lost 5 bases and 6 bases, there was a span of 12 bases. CDR3 length equals 13 residues. In nucleotides, the CDR3 is TGTGCCAGCAGTCCTCTCAGGGGCGATACGCAGTATTTT. Translating it yields CASSPLRGDTQYF.

CDR3: CASSFGTGQFEQYF. The DNA for the CDR3 is TGCGCCAGCAGCTTCGGGACAGGGCAATTTGAGCAGTACTTC. This sequence joins TRBV5-1 and TRBJ2-7; 9 bases match TRBD1. This CDR3 has 14 amino acids. CDR1 is SGHRS, CDR2 YFSETQ, per germline. V dropped 2 bases and J dropped 7; count of bases not matched to a gene: 7.

The V and J genes are TRBV6-5 and TRBJ2-4; 9 bases agree with TRBD1. Germline trimming cut 1 base from V and 9 bases from J; bases unmatched to any gene: 7. Germline V gene sequence: CDR1 MNHEY, CDR2 SVGAGI. The CDR3 is 15 residues long. The CDR3 region is CASSYLDRGRGIQYF. As DNA, the CDR3 is TGTGCCAGCAGTTACTTGGACAGGGGTCGGGGCATTCAGTACTTC.

This chain uses TRBV4-3 with TRBJ2-7, with D unclear. The V end was cut by 0 bases, the J end by 0 bases, with 9 bases between. This CDR3 contains 15 residues. Germline V lookup: CDR1 LGHNA, CDR2 YSLEER. CDR3 protein: CASSQDQDTSYEQYF. The CDR3, as DNA: TGCGCCAGCAGCCAAGATCAGGATACCTCCTACGAGCAGTACTTC.

The J gene is TRBJ1-1, the V gene TRBV5-6; 8 bases align to TRBD1. This CDR3 is 13 amino acids long. The junction had 3 bases not matched to a gene; V was cut back by 4 bases and J by 4 bases. Germline CDR1 and CDR2: SGHDT and YYEEEE. The CDR3 sequence: CASSAQGGTEAFF. DNA for the CDR3: TGTGCCAGCAGCGCACAGGGGGGCACTGAAGCTTTCTTT. Looking up the rest from reference TRBV5-6 and TRBJ1-1 gives the full variable domain: DAGVTQSPTHLIKTRGQQVTLRCSPKSGHDTVSWYQQALGQGPQFIFQYYEEEERQRGNFPDRFSGHQFPNYSSELNVNALLLGDSALYLCASSAQGGTEAFFGQGTRLTVV.

This rearrangement joins TRBV7-9 to TRBJ2-7; tentatively, D is TRBD2 (5 bases). Germline-derived CDR1 and CDR2 are SEHNR and FQNEAQ (reference sequence). V lost 4 bases and J 2 bases, leaving 12 bases between the germline ends. The CDR3 spans 14 residues. CDR3 residues: CASSSGVGAYEQYF. CDR3 bases: TGTGCCAGCAGCTCCGGAGTGGGAGCCTACGAGCAGTACTTC.

J is TRBJ1-2 and V is TRBV2, with a possible D match to TRBD1 (6 bases). V was pared by 5 bases and J by 0 bases, with 7 bases between. This CDR3 region has 13 residues. The germline CDR1 and CDR2 sequences are SNHLY and FYNNEI. CDR3 region: CASSRQANYGYTF. The CDR3 nucleotides are TGTGCCAGCAGTCGACAGGCTAACTATGGCTACACCTTC.

The chain recombines TRBV7-3 with TRBJ2-1, with TRBD2 matching 7 bases. There are 16 residues in the CDR3. V trimming: 3 bases; J trimming: 4 bases; junction bases outside the gene matches: 9. From germline, CDR1 is SGHTA and CDR2 FQGTGA. CDR3 DNA sequence: TGTGCCAGCAGCTTCCTTAGCGGGTTAGCTTACAATGAGCAGTTCTTC. This translates into CASSFLSGLAYNEQFF.

DNA for the CDR3: TGTGCCAGCAGCGTAGAAACTTCCATGAACACTGAAGCTTTCTTT. Translating it yields CASSVETSMNTEAFF. The J gene is TRBJ1-1, the V gene TRBV9; no definite D call. V lost 0 bases and J lost 0, with 9 bases in between. The CDR3 contains 15 residues. Germline CDR1 is SGDLS and CDR2 is YYNGEE.

The V call is TRBV28, the J call TRBJ2-1; TRBD2 agrees at 7 bases. Unmatched junction bases numbered 13, after V lost 8 bases and J lost 0 bases. The germline CDR1 and CDR2 sequences are MDHEN and SYDVKM. CDR3 size: 17 residues. This chain's CDR3 is CASRPGSGASSYNEQFF. CDR3 in DNA: TGTGCCAGCCGACCCGGGAGCGGGGCCAGCTCCTACAATGAGCAGTTCTTC. Based on the CDR3 plus reference TRBV28 and TRBJ2-1, the full variable domain is DVKVTQSSRYLVKRTGEKVFLECVQDMDHENMFWYRQDPGLGLRLIYFSYDVKMKEKGDIPEGYSVSREKKERFSLILESASTNQTSMYLCASRPGSGASSYNEQFFGPGTRLTVL.

The DNA for the CDR3 is TGCAGCGGTGGACAGGCCTACGAGCAGTACTTC. This gives the protein CSGGQAYEQYF. This sequence joins TRBV29-1 and TRBJ2-7; 7 positions match TRBD1. J was trimmed by 2 bases and V by 7 bases; bases with no gene match: 2. CDR3 length: 11 amino acids. Germline values: CDR1 SQVTM, CDR2 ANQGSEA.

This chain connects TRBV6-6 to TRBJ2-1; 7 nucleotides match TRBD2. Germline V gene lookup returns CDR1 MNHNY and CDR2 SVGAGI (reference sequence). The CDR3 is 15 amino acids. After removal of 6 bases from V and 4 bases from J, the junction contained 9 bases not matched to a gene. CDR3 sequence: CASRDQRGSYNEQFF. CDR3 DNA sequence: TGTGCCAGCAGAGACCAACGCGGGAGTTACAATGAGCAGTTCTTC.

The chain couples TRBV5-1 to TRBJ1-2; D is perhaps TRBD1 (6 bases). The CDR3 is 15 residues long. Deletions cut 4 bases from V and 2 bases from J, with 15 bases between. Germline V gene sequence: CDR1 SGHRS, CDR2 YFSETQ. In DNA form, the CDR3 reads TGCGCCAGCAGCCGAGGGAGGGGGTCCAACTATGGCTACACCTTC. It yields the protein CASSRGRGSNYGYTF.

The gene calls are TRBV18 and TRBJ2-1; 7 nucleotides agree with TRBD2. J was trimmed by 8 bases and V by 5 bases; bases with no gene match: 15. The germline V gene encodes CDR1 KGHSH and CDR2 LQKENI. The CDR3 is 16 residues long. CDR3 region: CASSFRASGLGDEQFF. As DNA, the CDR3 is TGTGCCAGCTCATTCCGGGCTAGCGGCCTTGGGGATGAGCAGTTCTTC.

V usage is TRBV4-3 and J usage is TRBJ2-5, with 7 positions matching TRBD2. Looked up from germline, CDR1 is LGHNA and CDR2 is YSLEER. V shed 3 bases, J shed 4 bases, and the junction held 11 bases outside the gene matches. This CDR3 comprises 16 residues. CDR3 nucleotide sequence: TGCGCCAGCAGCCAGGGGGGACTTAGCGGGCTAGAGACCCAGTACTTC. It translates to CASSQGGLSGLETQYF.

V is TRBV12-5 and J is TRBJ1-1, with 9 nucleotides matching TRBD1. The germline V gene encodes CDR1 LGHNT and CDR2 FRNRAP. This CDR3 has 15 residues. V dropped 6 bases and J dropped 1; count of bases not matched to a gene: 6. In nucleotides, the CDR3 is TGTGCTAGTGGACCTTACAGGGGGCGGAACACTGAAGCTTTCTTT. It is translated as CASGPYRGRNTEAFF.